These T cell receptor beta chains were read from a single sample in a study of CD8 T cells in ankylosing spondylitis. In TCRdb, the 5' RACE reads were re-called with MiXCR into one record per CDR3 protein. The sample shows about 240,000 distinct CDR3 sequences, 8.6% of them seen only once. What was sequenced was blood, either unsorted or a sorted T cell fraction (not recorded which). The source is a male donor with ankylosing spondylitis or in good health (not recorded which). Both conserved end residues are part of each CDR3. Fields, in order: CDR3 length, V gene, J gene, clone size, D gene, CDR3 protein, CDR3 DNA. D genes are given only for firm matches. A clone size is listed for some rows: how often the clone was seen (once, few, many), or a class if it is expanded.

>14|TRBV4-3|TRBJ2-2|many|NA
CASSQETNTGELFF
TGCGCCAGCAGCCAAGAGACGAACACCGGGGAGCTGTTTTTT
>13|TRBV24-1|TRBJ2-1|many|NA
CATSDLHTQEQFF
TGTGCCACCAGTGATTTGCATACCCAGGAGCAGTTCTTC
>12|TRBV20-1|TRBJ1-1|many|NA
CSASGARTEAFF
TGCAGTGCTTCGGGGGCGCGCACTGAAGCTTTCTTT
>17|TRBV5-1|TRBJ2-3|many|NA
CASSLAGGGLSTDTQYF
TGCGCCAGCAGCTTGGCTGGAGGAGGCCTAAGCACAGATACGCAGTATTTT
>12|TRBV28|TRBJ1-5|many|NA
CASRQSNQPQHF
TGTGCCAGCAGACAGTCCAATCAGCCCCAGCATTTT
>17|TRBV5-1|TRBJ2-2|many|TRBD1
CASSLASTGGNTGELFF
TGCGCCAGCAGCTTGGCCTCGACAGGGGGGAACACCGGGGAGCTGTTTTTT
>12|TRBV20-1|TRBJ2-1|NA|NA
CSARVSGDEQFF
TGCAGTGCTAGAGTGTCCGGAGATGAGCAGTTCTTC
>13|TRBV5-5|TRBJ2-1|few|NA
CASSPRNYNEQFF
TGTGCCAGCAGCCCCCGGAACTACAATGAGCAGTTCTTC
>13|TRBV30|TRBJ1-1|NA|NA
CAWRGVPRVEAFF
TGTGCCTGGAGGGGGGTCCCGCGGGTAGAAGCTTTCTTT
>16|TRBV11-2|TRBJ2-3|many|TRBD2
CASSLELAGGPDTQYF
TGTGCCAGCAGCTTAGAGCTAGCGGGGGGCCCAGATACGCAGTATTTT
>15|TRBV7-2|TRBJ2-3|many|NA
CASSWGGQGVDTQYF
TGTGCCAGCAGCTGGGGGGGGCAGGGAGTAGATACGCAGTATTTT